These T cell receptor beta chains were read from a single sample in a study of siplizumab effects on memory and regulatory T cells. Repertoires were generated with immunoSEQ multiplex PCR, while TCRdb's copy carries only in-frame clones and drops some. The sample shows 70,000 to 100,000 clones, roughly 93% of them seen only once. The sequenced sample consisted of CD8+ T cells sorted from blood. These receptor sequences come from a human donor in good health. Each CDR3 is given without its conserved first and last residue. Fields, in order: J gene, CDR3 length, V gene, CDR3 protein.

>TRBJ2-3|16|TRBV5-1
ASSLLFQASRSTDTQY
>TRBJ1-1|11|TRBV19
ASSIGGNTEAF
>TRBJ1-1|11|TRBV27
ASSLVRDTEAF
>TRBJ2-5|13|TRBV4-1
ASSQSGGASETQY
>TRBJ2-7|9|TRBV7-9
ASSSFYEQY
>TRBJ2-7|12|TRBV10-3
AISDTGTSYEQY
>TRBJ1-1|10|TRBV7-9
ASSSRNTEAF
>TRBJ1-5|12|TRBV15
ATSPRLSNQPQH
>TRBJ1-1|13|TRBV28
ASSLVSGAVAEAF
>TRBJ2-3|12|TRBV27
ASSFYSSTDTQY
>TRBJ1-3|11|TRBV5-4
ASSYGQGNTIY
>TRBJ2-3|14|TRBV13
ASSLRGLAGDNTQY
>TRBJ2-7|13|TRBV4-1
ASSQEVRQAYEQY
>TRBJ2-1|13|TRBV7-6
ASSWEGTTYNEQF
>TRBJ2-3|11|TRBV7-6
ASSTSQGATQY
>TRBJ2-7|11|TRBV30
AWSAGPSYEQY
>TRBJ2-3|13|TRBV11-3
ASSLDVVSTDTQY
>TRBJ2-5|14|TRBV5-4
ASSLGLETSRETQY
>TRBJ2-5|16|TRBV11-1
ASSPTGTSGGYQETQY
>TRBJ1-1|10|TRBV6-1
ATVRVNTEAF
>TRBJ2-7|12|TRBV13
ASSSRTRAYEQY
>TRBJ1-6|13|TRBV7-9
ASSSDRGINSPLH
>TRBJ2-7|15|TRBV7-8
ASSLDSQRGPSYEQY
>TRBJ1-1|13|TRBV4-2
ASSLSRDLNTEAF
>TRBJ2-1|13|TRBV4-1
ASSPRDRAGDEQF
>TRBJ2-3|13|TRBV19
ASSLVQDHTDTQY
>TRBJ2-7|13|TRBV19
ASSMEGRGTYEQY
>TRBJ1-2|11|TRBV4-1
ASSQDSRGGYT
>TRBJ2-7|13|TRBV11-2
ASSLKGHLSYEQY
>TRBJ1-2|12|TRBV5-1
ASSLEADNYGYT
>TRBJ1-1|12|TRBV7-9
ASSPPMENTEAF
>TRBJ2-7|13|TRBV6-5
ASSYSTDGAYEQY
>TRBJ1-5|14|TRBV6-1
ASSEIGIYSNQPQH
>TRBJ1-1|10|TRBV5-1
ASRSGNTEAF
>TRBJ1-1|13|TRBV4-1
ASSQEVPRNTEAF
>TRBJ2-7|13|TRBV19
ASRQTSGGSYEQY
>TRBJ1-2|11|TRBV11-2
ASSSTEIYGYT
>TRBJ1-1|13|TRBV6-1
ASRPTGAVLSEAF
>TRBJ2-3|14|TRBV12-5
ASGLVGAQGPDTQY
>TRBJ2-5|13|TRBV29-1
SACPSQVPGETQY
>TRBJ1-6|12|TRBV9
ASSPLKYNSPLH
>TRBJ2-3|10|TRBV5-4
ARQTSTDTQY
>TRBJ2-7|16|TRBV4-1
ASSPQANSGGATYEQY
>TRBJ2-1|8|TRBV29-1
SGRHNEQF
>TRBJ2-7|12|TRBV9
ASSVGAGTYEQY
>TRBJ2-3|12|TRBV30
AWTPGHSTDTQY
>TRBJ2-2|13|TRBV7-9
ASSSSGTQVGELF
>TRBJ2-1|11|TRBV7-8
ASSTTNPGGQF
>TRBJ2-7|12|TRBV27
ASRPRENPHEQY
>TRBJ2-7|11|TRBV30
AWSLGQGYEQY